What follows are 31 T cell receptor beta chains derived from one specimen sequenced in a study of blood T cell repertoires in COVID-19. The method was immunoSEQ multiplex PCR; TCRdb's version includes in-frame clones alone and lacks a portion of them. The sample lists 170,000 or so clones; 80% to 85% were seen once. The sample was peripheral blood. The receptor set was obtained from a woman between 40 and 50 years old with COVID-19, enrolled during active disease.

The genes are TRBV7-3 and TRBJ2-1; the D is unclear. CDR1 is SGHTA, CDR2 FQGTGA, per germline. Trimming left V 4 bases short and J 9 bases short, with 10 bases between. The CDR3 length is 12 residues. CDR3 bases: TGTGCCAGCAGCTCGAGGTTACCTGAGCAGTTCTTC. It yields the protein CASSSRLPEQFF.

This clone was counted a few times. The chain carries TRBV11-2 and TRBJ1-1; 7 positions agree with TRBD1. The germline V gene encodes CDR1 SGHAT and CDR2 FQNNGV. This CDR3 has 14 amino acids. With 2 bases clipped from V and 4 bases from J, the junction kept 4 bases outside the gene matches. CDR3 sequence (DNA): TGTGCCAGCAGCTTACTGTCAGGGGGCACTGAAGCTTTCTTT. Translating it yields CASSLLSGGTEAFF.

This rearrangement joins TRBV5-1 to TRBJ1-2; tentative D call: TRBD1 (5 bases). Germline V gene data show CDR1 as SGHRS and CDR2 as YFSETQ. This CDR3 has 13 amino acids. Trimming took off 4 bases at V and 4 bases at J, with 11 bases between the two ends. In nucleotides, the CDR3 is TGCGCCAGCAGCGCCGACAGCAGCTATGGCTACACCTTC. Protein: CASSADSSYGYTF.

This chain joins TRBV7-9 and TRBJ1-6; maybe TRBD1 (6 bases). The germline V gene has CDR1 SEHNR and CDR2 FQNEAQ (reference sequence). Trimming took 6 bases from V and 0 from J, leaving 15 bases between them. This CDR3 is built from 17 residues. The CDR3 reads CASRPNRELSYNSPLHF. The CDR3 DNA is TGTGCCAGCAGACCTAACAGGGAGCTCTCCTATAATTCACCCCTCCACTTT.

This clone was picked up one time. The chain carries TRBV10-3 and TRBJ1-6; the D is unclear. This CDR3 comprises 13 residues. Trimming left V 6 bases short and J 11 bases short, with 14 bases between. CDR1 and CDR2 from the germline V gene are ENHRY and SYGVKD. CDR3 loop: CAISGKRDAPLHF. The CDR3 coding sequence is TGTGCCATCAGCGGGAAGCGGGATGCACCCCTCCACTTT.

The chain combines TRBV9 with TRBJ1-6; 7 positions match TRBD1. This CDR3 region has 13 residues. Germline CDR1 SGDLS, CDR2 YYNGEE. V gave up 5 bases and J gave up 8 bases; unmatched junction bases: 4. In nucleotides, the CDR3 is TGTGCCAGCAGTACAGGGGCGGATTCACCCCTCCACTTT. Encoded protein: CASSTGADSPLHF.

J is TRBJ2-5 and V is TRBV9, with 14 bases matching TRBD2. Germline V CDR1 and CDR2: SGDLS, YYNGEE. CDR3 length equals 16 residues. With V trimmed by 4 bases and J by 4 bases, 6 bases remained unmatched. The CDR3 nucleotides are TGTGCCAGCAGCCCGGGGACTAGCGGGAGCAGAGAGACCCAGTACTTC. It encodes CASSPGTSGSRETQYF. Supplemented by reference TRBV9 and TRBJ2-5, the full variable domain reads DSGVTQTPKHLITATGQRVTLRCSPRSGDLSVYWYQQSLDQGLQFLIQYYNGEERAKGNILERFSAQQFPDLHSELNLSSLELGDSALYFCASSPGTSGSRETQYFGPGTRLLVL.

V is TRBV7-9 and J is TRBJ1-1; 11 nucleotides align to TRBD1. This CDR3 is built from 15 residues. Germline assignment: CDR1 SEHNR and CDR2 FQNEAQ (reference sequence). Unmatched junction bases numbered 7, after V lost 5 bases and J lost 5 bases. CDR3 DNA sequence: TGTGCCAGCAGCCCGGACAGGGGGCGCGGGACTGAAGCTTTCTTT. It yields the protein CASSPDRGRGTEAFF.

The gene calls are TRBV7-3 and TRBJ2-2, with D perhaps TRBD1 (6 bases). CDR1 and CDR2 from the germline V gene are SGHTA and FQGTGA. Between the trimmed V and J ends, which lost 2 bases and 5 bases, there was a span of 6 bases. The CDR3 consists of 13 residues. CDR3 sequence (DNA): TGTGCCAGCAGCTTACAGGGGACCGGGGAGCTGTTTTTT. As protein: CASSLQGTGELFF.

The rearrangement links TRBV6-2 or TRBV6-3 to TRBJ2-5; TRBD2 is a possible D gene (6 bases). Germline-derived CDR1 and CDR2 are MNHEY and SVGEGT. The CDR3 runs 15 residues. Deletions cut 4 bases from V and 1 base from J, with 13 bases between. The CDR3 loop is CASSSNRRGQETQYF. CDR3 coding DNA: TGTGCCAGCAGTTCGAATCGGCGGGGCCAAGAGACCCAGTACTTC.

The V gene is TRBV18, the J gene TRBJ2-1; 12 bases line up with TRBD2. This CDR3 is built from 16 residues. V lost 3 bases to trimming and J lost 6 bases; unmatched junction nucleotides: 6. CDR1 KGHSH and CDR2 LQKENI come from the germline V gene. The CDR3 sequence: CASSPTSGGNPNEQFF. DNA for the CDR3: TGTGCCAGCTCACCGACTAGCGGGGGAAACCCCAATGAGCAGTTCTTC.

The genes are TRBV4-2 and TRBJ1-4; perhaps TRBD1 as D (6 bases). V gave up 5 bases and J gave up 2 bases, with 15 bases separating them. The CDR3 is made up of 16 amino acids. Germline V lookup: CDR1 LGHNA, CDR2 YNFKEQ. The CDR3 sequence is CASSSRGGGTNEKLFF. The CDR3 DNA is TGTGCCAGCAGCTCCCGAGGGGGAGGGACTAATGAAAAACTGTTTTTT.

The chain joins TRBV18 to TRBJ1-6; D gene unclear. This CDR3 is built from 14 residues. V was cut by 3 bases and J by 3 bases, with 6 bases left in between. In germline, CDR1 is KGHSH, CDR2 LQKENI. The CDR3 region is CASSPEHYNSPLHF. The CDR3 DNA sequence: TGTGCCAGCTCACCTGAACACTATAATTCACCCCTCCACTTT.

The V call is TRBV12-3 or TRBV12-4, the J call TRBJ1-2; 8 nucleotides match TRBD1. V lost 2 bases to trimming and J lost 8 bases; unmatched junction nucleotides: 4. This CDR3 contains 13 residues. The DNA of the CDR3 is TGTGCCAGCAGTTTAAAAACAGGGGGAGGCTACACCTTC. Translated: CASSLKTGGGYTF.

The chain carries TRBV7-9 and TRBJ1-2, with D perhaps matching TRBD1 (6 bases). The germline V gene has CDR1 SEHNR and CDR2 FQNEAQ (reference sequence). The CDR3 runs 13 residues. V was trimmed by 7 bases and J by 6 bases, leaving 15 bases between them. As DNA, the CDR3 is TGTGCCAGCATCGCCAGCGGGGGGCATGGCTACACCTTC. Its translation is CASIASGGHGYTF.

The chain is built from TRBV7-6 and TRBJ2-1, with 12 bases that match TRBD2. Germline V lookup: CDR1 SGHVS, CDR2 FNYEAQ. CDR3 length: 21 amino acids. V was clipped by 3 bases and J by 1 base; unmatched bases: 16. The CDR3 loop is CASSFGFGLAGGRSSYNEQFF. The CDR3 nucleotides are TGTGCCAGCAGCTTCGGTTTTGGGCTAGCGGGAGGGCGGTCGTCCTACAATGAGCAGTTCTTC.

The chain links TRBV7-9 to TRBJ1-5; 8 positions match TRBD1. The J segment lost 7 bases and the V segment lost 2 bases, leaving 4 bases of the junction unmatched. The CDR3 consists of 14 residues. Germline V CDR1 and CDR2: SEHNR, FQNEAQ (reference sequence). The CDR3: CASSLSTGGQPQHF. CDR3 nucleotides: TGTGCCAGCAGCTTATCCACAGGGGGGCAGCCCCAGCATTTT.

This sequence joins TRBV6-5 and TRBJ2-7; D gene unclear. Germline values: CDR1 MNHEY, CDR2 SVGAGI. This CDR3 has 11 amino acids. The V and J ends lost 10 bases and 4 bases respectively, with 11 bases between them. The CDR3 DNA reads TGTGCCACCACGCTCGGGTACGAGCAGTACTTC. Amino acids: CATTLGYEQYF.

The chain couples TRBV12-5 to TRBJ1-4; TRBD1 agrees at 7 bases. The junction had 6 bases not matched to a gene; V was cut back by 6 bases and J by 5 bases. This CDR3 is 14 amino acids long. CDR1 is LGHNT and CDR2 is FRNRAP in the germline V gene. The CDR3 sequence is CASGSDRENEKLFF. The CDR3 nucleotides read TGTGCTAGTGGGTCCGACAGGGAGAATGAAAAACTGTTTTTT.

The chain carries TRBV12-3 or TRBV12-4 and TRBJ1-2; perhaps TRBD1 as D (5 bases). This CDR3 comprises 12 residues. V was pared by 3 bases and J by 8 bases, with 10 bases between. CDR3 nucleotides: TGTGCCAGCAGTTTGGCGACAGAGGGCTACACCTTC. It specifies CASSLATEGYTF.

The CDR3 nucleotides are TGTGCCAGCAGCCAGATCACGGGGGGCCAAGAGACCCAGTACTTC. Its translation is CASSQITGGQETQYF. The rearrangement joins TRBV14 to TRBJ2-5; the match to TRBD2 covers 7 bases. The V gene end was trimmed by 3 bases and the J gene end by 1 base; junction bases not matched to a gene: 5. Germline V lookup: CDR1 SGHDN, CDR2 FVKESK. The CDR3 runs to 15 residues. The entire variable domain, with the rest obtained from reference TRBV14 and TRBJ2-5, is as follows: EAGVTQFPSHSVIEKGQTVTLRCDPISGHDNLYWYRRVMGKEIKFLLHFVKESKQDESGMPNNRFLAERTGGTYSTLKVQPAELEDSGVYFCASSQITGGQETQYFGPGTRLLVL.

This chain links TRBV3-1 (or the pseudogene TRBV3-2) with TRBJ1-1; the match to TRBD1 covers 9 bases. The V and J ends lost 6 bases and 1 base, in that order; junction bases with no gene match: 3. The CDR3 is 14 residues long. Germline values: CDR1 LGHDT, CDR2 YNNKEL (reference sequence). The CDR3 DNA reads TGTGCCAGCAGTCCGACAGGGGGGAACACTGAAGCTTTCTTT. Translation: CASSPTGGNTEAFF.

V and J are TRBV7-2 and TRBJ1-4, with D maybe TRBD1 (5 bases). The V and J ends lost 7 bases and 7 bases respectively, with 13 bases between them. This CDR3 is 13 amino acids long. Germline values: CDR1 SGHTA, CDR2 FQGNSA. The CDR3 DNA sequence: TGTGCCAGCAAGCGGGGGAGGGGTGAAAAACTGTTTTTT. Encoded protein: CASKRGRGEKLFF.

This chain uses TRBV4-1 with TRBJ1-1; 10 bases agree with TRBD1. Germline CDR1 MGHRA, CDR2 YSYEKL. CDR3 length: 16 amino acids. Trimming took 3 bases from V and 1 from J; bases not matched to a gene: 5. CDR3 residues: CASSQTGTGENTEAFF. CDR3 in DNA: TGCGCCAGCAGCCAGACCGGGACAGGGGAGAACACTGAAGCTTTCTTT.

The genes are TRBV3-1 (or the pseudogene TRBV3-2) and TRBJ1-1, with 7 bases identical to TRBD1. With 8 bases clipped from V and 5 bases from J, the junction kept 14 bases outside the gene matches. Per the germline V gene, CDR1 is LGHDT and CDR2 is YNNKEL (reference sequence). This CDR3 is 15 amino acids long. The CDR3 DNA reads TGTGCCAGCCTAAAAACAGGGGCCTGGGGGACTGAAGCTTTCTTT. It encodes CASLKTGAWGTEAFF.

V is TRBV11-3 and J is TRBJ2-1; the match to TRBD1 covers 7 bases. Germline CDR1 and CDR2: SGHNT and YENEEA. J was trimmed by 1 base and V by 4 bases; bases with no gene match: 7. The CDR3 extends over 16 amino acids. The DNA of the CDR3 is TGTGCCAGCAGCTCAGACAGGGTGGAATCCTACAATGAGCAGTTCTTC. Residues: CASSSDRVESYNEQFF.

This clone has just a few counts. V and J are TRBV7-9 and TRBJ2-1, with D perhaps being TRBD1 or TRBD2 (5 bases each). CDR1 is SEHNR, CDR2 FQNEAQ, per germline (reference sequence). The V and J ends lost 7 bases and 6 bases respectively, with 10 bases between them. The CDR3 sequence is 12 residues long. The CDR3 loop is CASTGRGNEQFF. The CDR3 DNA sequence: TGTGCCAGCACGGGACGGGGCAATGAGCAGTTCTTC. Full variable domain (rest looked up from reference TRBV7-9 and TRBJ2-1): DTGVSQNPRHKITKRGQNVTFRCDPISEHNRLYWYRQTLGQGPEFLTYFQNEAQLEKSRLLSDRFSAERPKGSFSTLEIQRTEQGDSAMYLCASTGRGNEQFFGPGTRLTVL.

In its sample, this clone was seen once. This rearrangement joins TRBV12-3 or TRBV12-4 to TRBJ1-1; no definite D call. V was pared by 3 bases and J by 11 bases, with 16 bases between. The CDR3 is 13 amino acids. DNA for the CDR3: TGTGCCAGCAGTTTTAACAGTCCGACAAGGGCTTTCTTT. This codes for CASSFNSPTRAFF.

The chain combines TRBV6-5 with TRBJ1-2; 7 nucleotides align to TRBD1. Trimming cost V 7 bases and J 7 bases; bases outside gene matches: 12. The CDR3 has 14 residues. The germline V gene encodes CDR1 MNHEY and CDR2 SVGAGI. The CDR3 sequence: CASTLGRGQLGYTF. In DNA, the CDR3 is TGTGCCAGCACCCTGGGAAGGGGGCAGCTTGGCTACACCTTC.

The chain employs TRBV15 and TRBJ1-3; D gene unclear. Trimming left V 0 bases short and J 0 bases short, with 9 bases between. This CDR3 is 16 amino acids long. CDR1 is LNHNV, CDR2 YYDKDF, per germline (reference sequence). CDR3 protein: CATSRDILDSGNTIYF. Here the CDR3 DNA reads TGTGCCACCAGCAGAGATATTTTAGACTCTGGAAACACCATATATTTT. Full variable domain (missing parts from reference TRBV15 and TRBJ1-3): DAMVIQNPRYQVTQFGKPVTLSCSQTLNHNVMYWYQQKSSQAPKLLFHYYDKDFNNEADTPDNFQSRRPNTSFCFLDIRSPGLGDTAMYLCATSRDILDSGNTIYFGEGSWLTVV.

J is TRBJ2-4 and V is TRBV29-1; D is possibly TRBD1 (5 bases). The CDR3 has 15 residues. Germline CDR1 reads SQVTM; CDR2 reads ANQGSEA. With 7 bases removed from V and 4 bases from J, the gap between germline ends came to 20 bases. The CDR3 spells CSARGAESPKNIQYF. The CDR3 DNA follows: TGCAGCGCCCGTGGGGCCGAAAGCCCTAAAAACATTCAGTACTTC.